The 26 T cell receptor beta chains below all came from one sample that was sequenced in a study of T cell responses to AZD1222 COVID-19 vaccine. TCRdb's table, derived via immunoSEQ multiplex PCR, lists solely in-frame clones and lacks some. Counted here are about 160,000 clones, more than 80% occurring once; the ten biggest clones make up about 3.3%. Source: peripheral blood, taken 28 days after the second AZD1222 dose. The receptors come from an adult who received the AZD1222 COVID-19 vaccine.

The chain combines TRBV5-1 with TRBJ2-1, with a weak D call TRBD2 (5 bases). Trimming pared 4 bases from V and 7 bases from J, leaving 15 bases between. The CDR3 runs to 14 residues. Germline V gene sequence: CDR1 SGHRS, CDR2 YFSETQ. CDR3 nucleotides: TGCGCCAGCAGCGAGCGGCCCCCCGGGAATGAGCAGTTCTTC. Translation gives CASSERPPGNEQFF.

The chain recombines TRBV6-6 with TRBJ1-2; D gene ambiguous. The CDR3 contains 13 residues. V lost 4 bases, J lost 4 bases, and 10 bases lay in between. The germline V gene has CDR1 MNHNY and CDR2 SVGAGI (reference sequence). In DNA form, the CDR3 reads TGTGCCAGCAGTTTATCAGGACCCTATGGCTACACCTTC. Amino acid sequence: CASSLSGPYGYTF.

V and J are TRBV7-8 and TRBJ2-1, with 8 bases aligning to TRBD2. V lost 7 bases and J lost 3; bases outside the gene matches: 2. The V gene's germline CDR1 is SGHVS and CDR2 FQNEAQ. The CDR3 is 13 residues long. CDR3 region: CASTGTSYNEQFF. CDR3 coding DNA: TGTGCCAGCACCGGGACTAGCTACAATGAGCAGTTCTTC. The variable domain in full, completed from reference TRBV7-8 and TRBJ2-1, reads GAGVSQSPRYKVAKRGQDVALRCDPISGHVSLFWYQQALGQGPEFLTYFQNEAQLDKSGLPSDRFFAERPEGSVSTLKIQRTQQEDSAVYLCASTGTSYNEQFFGPGTRLTVL.

The genes are TRBV15 and TRBJ2-2; the D gene is possibly TRBD1 (6 bases). V lost 3 bases and J lost 4, with 9 bases in between. The CDR3 covers 14 residues. CDR1 and CDR2 from the germline V gene are LNHNV and YYDKDF (reference sequence). CDR3 DNA: TGTGCCACCAGCAGCGGACAGTTCACCGGGGAGCTGTTTTTT. Protein product: CATSSGQFTGELFF. Using reference TRBV15 and TRBJ2-2 for the parts outside the CDR3, the full variable domain is DAMVIQNPRYQVTQFGKPVTLSCSQTLNHNVMYWYQQKSSQAPKLLFHYYDKDFNNEADTPDNFQSRRPNTSFCFLDIRSPGLGDTAMYLCATSSGQFTGELFFGEGSRLTVL.

The rearrangement links TRBV4-1 to TRBJ1-1; D gene uncertain. The length of the CDR3 is 15 residues. Germline CDR1 and CDR2: MGHRA and YSYEKL. V lost 5 bases and J lost 6, with 19 bases in between. CDR3 DNA: TGCGCCAGCAGCTTTTTGAGCGAGGGTCCCGCTGAAGCTTTCTTT. This encodes CASSFLSEGPAEAFF.

The chain employs TRBV29-1 and TRBJ2-6; D unresolved. CDR3 length: 12 residues. V lost 0 bases and J 12 bases, leaving 9 bases between the germline ends. Germline lookup yields CDR1 SQVTM and CDR2 ANQGSEA. CDR3 nucleotides: TGCAGCGTTGAAGAAGTGGTTGGCGTCCTGACTTTC. Translated: CSVEEVVGVLTF.

This clone was counted a few times. The chain couples TRBV24-1 to TRBJ1-5, with D unclear. The length of the CDR3 is 12 residues. The V gene's germline CDR1 is KGHDR and CDR2 SFDVKD. V lost 1 base and J 6 bases, leaving 3 bases between the germline ends. CDR3 nucleotides: TGTGCCACCAGTGATTTAGGTCAGCCCCAGCATTTT. It is translated as CATSDLGQPQHF.

The chain couples TRBV12-3 or TRBV12-4 to TRBJ1-2; D perhaps matches TRBD1 (5 bases). Trimming took 3 bases from V and 2 from J, leaving 7 bases between them. This CDR3 has 13 amino acids. This chain's CDR3 is CASSFPGNYGYTF. The CDR3 DNA is TGTGCCAGCAGTTTCCCAGGGAACTATGGCTACACCTTC.

The V gene is TRBV4-2, the J gene TRBJ1-6; 9 nucleotides match TRBD1. Germline CDR1 LGHNA, CDR2 YNFKEQ. The V segment lost 0 bases and the J segment 8 bases; nucleotides outside the gene matches: 5. The CDR3 spans 16 residues. DNA for the CDR3: TGTGCCAGCAGCCAAGAGGCGGGACAGGGCCATTCACCCCTCCACTTT. Protein sequence: CASSQEAGQGHSPLHF.

The chain recombines TRBV5-4 with TRBJ2-3, with 8 bases that match TRBD2. The CDR3 is 15 residues long. V lost 6 bases and J lost 4; bases outside the gene matches: 10. Germline CDR1 is SGHNT and CDR2 is YYREEE (reference sequence). CDR3 in DNA: TGTGCCAGCACCCCTGTGGGACTAGGGCCAGATACGCAGTATTTT. Residues: CASTPVGLGPDTQYF. The variable domain in full, completed from reference TRBV5-4 and TRBJ2-3, reads ETGVTQSPTHLIKTRGQQVTLRCSSQSGHNTVSWYQQALGQGPQFIFQYYREEENGRGNFPPRFSGLQFPNYSSELNVNALELDDSALYLCASTPVGLGPDTQYFGPGTRLTVL.

The rearrangement joins TRBV21-1 to TRBJ1-3. TRBV21-1 is classified as a pseudogene. This CDR3 is built from 16 residues. CDR3 in DNA: TGTGCCAGCAGCAAAGGGACCTTTTATATTGGAAACACCATATATTTT. The encoded protein is CASSKGTFYIGNTIYF.

The V and J genes are TRBV5-1 and TRBJ2-7, with 10 bases that match TRBD2. The CDR3 contains 15 residues. V dropped 2 bases and J dropped 2; count of bases not matched to a gene: 4. Germline values: CDR1 SGHRS, CDR2 YFSETQ. The CDR3 loop reads CASSLLAGRTYEQYF. As DNA, the CDR3 is TGCGCCAGCAGCTTACTAGCGGGAAGGACCTACGAGCAGTACTTC.

This chain connects TRBV5-1 to TRBJ1-2; 7 nucleotides line up with TRBD1. This CDR3 spans 13 amino acids. The ends lost 0 bases at V and 7 bases at J; junction bases unmatched: 3. Germline V gene lookup returns CDR1 SGHRS and CDR2 YFSETQ. The DNA of the CDR3 is TGCGCCAGCAGCTTGGAAGGGGGCTCTGGCTACACCTTC. Translation: CASSLEGGSGYTF.

The chain couples TRBV19 to TRBJ1-5; 7 positions agree with TRBD1. Trimming took 10 bases from V and 0 from J; bases not matched to a gene: 12. CDR1 is LNHDA and CDR2 is SQIVND in the germline V gene (reference sequence). CDR3 length: 16 amino acids. CDR3 nucleotide sequence: TGTGCCACTTACCCTTCCGGGACAGTTAGCAATCAGCCCCAGCATTTT. The encoded protein is CATYPSGTVSNQPQHF.

CDR3 in amino acids: CASSLMGGPYEQYF. The CDR3 coding sequence is TGTGCCAGCAGTTTAATGGGAGGGCCGTACGAGCAGTACTTC. The chain couples TRBV27 to TRBJ2-7, with TRBD2 matching over 7 bases. V trimming: 2 bases; J trimming: 4 bases; junction bases outside the gene matches: 5. The germline V gene has CDR1 MNHEY and CDR2 SMNVEV (reference sequence). The CDR3 loop spans 14 amino acids.

The chain recombines TRBV4-2 with TRBJ2-2, with TRBD2 identical over 10 bases. The CDR3 spans 18 residues. The germline V gene encodes CDR1 LGHNA and CDR2 YNFKEQ. The ends lost 0 bases at V and 3 bases at J; junction bases unmatched: 7. As DNA, the CDR3 is TGTGCCAGCAGCCAAGATGGGACTAGCGCAACTGACACCGGGGAGCTGTTTTTT. Translation: CASSQDGTSATDTGELFF.

V gene TRBV24-1 combines with J gene TRBJ2-1, with D unclear. The CDR3 contains 12 residues. From germline, CDR1 is KGHDR and CDR2 SFDVKD. Trimming took 5 bases from V and 8 from J, leaving 9 bases between them. The CDR3 DNA follows: TGTGCCACCAGTGGTAGTATCGATGAGCAGTTCTTC. Translating gives CATSGSIDEQFF.

The chain is built from TRBV5-4 and TRBJ1-1; weak D call: TRBD1 (6 bases). Between the trimmed V and J ends, which lost 4 bases and 2 bases, there was a span of 18 bases. Germline V gives CDR1 SGHNT, CDR2 YYREEE (reference sequence). This CDR3 has 16 amino acids. The CDR3 DNA follows: TGTGCCAGCAGCCCGTCCGGTTGGGGGCGCAACACTGAAGCTTTCTTT. Translating it yields CASSPSGWGRNTEAFF. Full variable domain (outside the CDR3, taken from reference TRBV5-4 and TRBJ1-1): ETGVTQSPTHLIKTRGQQVTLRCSSQSGHNTVSWYQQALGQGPQFIFQYYREEENGRGNFPPRFSGLQFPNYSSELNVNALELDDSALYLCASSPSGWGRNTEAFFGQGTRLTVV.

This chain joins TRBV19 and TRBJ1-5; the D gene is possibly TRBD1 (5 bases). Trimming removed 5 bases at V and 0 bases at J, with 17 bases between. The CDR3 totals 17 residues. Germline assignment: CDR1 LNHDA and CDR2 SQIVND (reference sequence). The CDR3 loop is CASSSKYRPYSNQPQHF. As DNA, the CDR3 is TGTGCCAGTAGTTCAAAATACAGGCCTTATAGCAATCAGCCCCAGCATTTT.

The gene calls are TRBV7-9 and TRBJ1-1, with D possibly being TRBD1 (6 bases). The CDR3 loop spans 15 amino acids. Trimming removed 5 bases at V and 0 bases at J, with 13 bases between. Germline assignment: CDR1 SEHNR and CDR2 FQNEAQ (reference sequence). CDR3 in amino acids: CASSAYRALNTEAFF. As DNA, the CDR3 is TGTGCCAGCAGCGCCTACAGGGCTTTGAACACTGAAGCTTTCTTT.

This rearrangement joins TRBV3-1 (or the pseudogene TRBV3-2) to TRBJ2-1; D tentatively reads TRBD1 or TRBD2 (5 bases each). The CDR3 has 17 amino acids. CDR1 LGHDT and CDR2 YNNKEL come from the germline V gene (reference sequence). Trimming removed 2 bases from V and 1 base from J, with 15 bases in between. CDR3 DNA: TGTGCCAGCAGCCAAATTACAGAGGGGAATTCCTACAATGAGCAGTTCTTC. Encoded protein: CASSQITEGNSYNEQFF.

V usage is TRBV19 and J usage is TRBJ1-2, with TRBD1 matching over 9 bases. CDR3 length equals 15 residues. The V segment lost 5 bases and the J segment 2 bases; nucleotides outside the gene matches: 6. CDR1 and CDR2 (germline): LNHDA, SQIVND (reference sequence). DNA of the CDR3: TGTGCCAGTAGTGGGACAGGGAGGGAAAACTATGGCTACACCTTC. It is translated as CASSGTGRENYGYTF.

This chain links TRBV27 with TRBJ2-1; D gene unclear. Germline V gene lookup returns CDR1 MNHEY and CDR2 SMNVEV (reference sequence). V was clipped by 5 bases and J by 0 bases, with 2 bases between them. The length of the CDR3 is 12 residues. The CDR3 protein is CASSPSYNEQFF. DNA for the CDR3: TGTGCCAGCAGTCCCTCCTACAATGAGCAGTTCTTC.

The chain uses TRBV27 and TRBJ1-1, with TRBD1 identical over 10 bases. Germline V lookup: CDR1 MNHEY, CDR2 SMNVEV (reference sequence). The CDR3 has 17 amino acids. V gave up 1 base and J gave up 0 bases; unmatched junction bases: 5. CDR3 DNA sequence: TGTGCCAGCAGTTTATTCCGGACAGGGGGTCTGAACACTGAAGCTTTCTTT. Translated, it gives CASSLFRTGGLNTEAFF.

The rearrangement joins TRBV27 to TRBJ2-7; TRBD2 matches 8 bases. Trimming at V came to 5 bases and at J to 6 bases, leaving 9 bases not matched to a gene. The CDR3 extends over 14 amino acids. Germline-derived CDR1 and CDR2 are MNHEY and SMNVEV (reference sequence). The CDR3 nucleotides are TGTGCCAGCAGTCTCCCCGGACGGGAGGGCGAGCAGTACTTC. Translation gives CASSLPGREGEQYF.

This chain uses TRBV2 with TRBJ2-7, with no clear D. CDR3 size: 13 residues. Germline loops: CDR1 SNHLY, CDR2 FYNNEI. V gave up 3 bases and J gave up 2 bases, with 8 bases separating them. Here the CDR3 reads CASSDSQAYEQYF. The CDR3 coding sequence is TGTGCCAGCAGTGATTCCCAGGCCTACGAGCAGTACTTC.